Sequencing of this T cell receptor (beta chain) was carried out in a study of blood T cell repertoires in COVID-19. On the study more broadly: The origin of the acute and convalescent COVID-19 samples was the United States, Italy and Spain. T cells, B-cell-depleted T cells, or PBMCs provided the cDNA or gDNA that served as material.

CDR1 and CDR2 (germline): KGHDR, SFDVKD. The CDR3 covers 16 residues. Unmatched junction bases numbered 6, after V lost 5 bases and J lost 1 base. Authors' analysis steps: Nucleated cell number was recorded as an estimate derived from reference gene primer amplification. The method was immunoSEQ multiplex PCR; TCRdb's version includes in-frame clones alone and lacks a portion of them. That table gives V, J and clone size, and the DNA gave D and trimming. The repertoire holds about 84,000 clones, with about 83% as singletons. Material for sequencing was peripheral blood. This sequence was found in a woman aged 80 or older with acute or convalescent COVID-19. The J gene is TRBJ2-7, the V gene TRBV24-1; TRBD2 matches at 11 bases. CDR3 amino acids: CATSAPGLAGSYEQYF. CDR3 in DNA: TGTGCCACCAGTGCGCCCGGACTAGCGGGTTCCTACGAGCAGTACTTC.